This T cell receptor beta chain was captured by sequencing in a study of blood T cell repertoires in COVID-19. Turning to the study itself: Spain, Italy and the United States supplied samples that represented acute and convalescent COVID-19.

This CDR3 is built from 14 residues. The germline CDR1 and CDR2 sequences are KGHSH and LQKENI. J gave up 5 bases and V 6 bases, and 6 bases lay outside the gene matches. Profiling relied on immunoSEQ multiplex PCR, and the TCRdb table lists in-frame clones only, not all of them. The sample yields under 150,000 clones, around 89% seen once. The sequence derives from a man aged 45-65 years with acute or convalescent COVID-19. The chain couples TRBV18 to TRBJ2-7, with 11 bases that match TRBD2. The sequenced material came from peripheral blood. This CDR3 is CASSLGLAGDEQYF. The CDR3 DNA sequence: TGTGCCAGCTCCCTTGGACTAGCGGGCGACGAGCAGTACTTC.